This is a list of T cell receptor beta chains from one sample in a study of blood T cell repertoires in COVID-19. TCRdb keeps only in-frame clones here, not all; method: immunoSEQ multiplex PCR. This sample carries around 620,000 clones, about nine tenths of them seen once, and the ten largest clones take about 0.24%. The sample was peripheral blood. All receptors come from a woman younger than 30 with acute or convalescent COVID-19. Both conserved end residues are part of each CDR3. The order of the fields is J gene, clone size, D gene, V gene, CDR3 protein, CDR3 DNA. The D gene is left open where the match is weak. Size tells how often a clone was seen (once, few, many) or the class of an expanded clone, and some rows leave it out.

TRBJ1-5 | few | - | TRBV10-3 | CAISPGGGREPQHF | TGTGCCATCAGCCCGGGGGGGGGCCGGGAGCCCCAGCATTTT
TRBJ2-7 | - | - | TRBV7-8 | CASNNRSSYEQYF | TGTGCCAGCAACAACAGGAGCTCCTACGAGCAGTACTTC
TRBJ1-1 | once | - | TRBV3-1/TRBV3-2 | CASSQGAQTFF | TGTGCCAGCAGCCAAGGGGCACAAACTTTCTTT
TRBJ1-1 | few | - | TRBV2 | CASSARALNTEAFF | TGTGCCAGCAGTGCGCGAGCCCTGAACACTGAAGCTTTCTTT
TRBJ2-1 | - | TRBD2 | TRBV28 | CASSLTSGGRSWNEQFF | TGTGCCAGCAGTCTGACTAGCGGGGGCCGAAGTTGGAATGAGCAGTTCTTC
TRBJ1-1 | - | - | TRBV7-9 | CASSFSTAGRPNTEAFF | TGTGCCAGCAGCTTTAGTACTGCGGGCAGGCCAAACACTGAAGCTTTCTTT
TRBJ1-6 | - | TRBD1 | TRBV5-1 | CASSLAGQGASLHF | TGCGCCAGCAGCTTGGCGGGTCAGGGGGCATCCCTCCACTTT
TRBJ1-2 | - | - | TRBV28 | CASSFRWAPGNYGYTF | TGTGCCAGCAGTTTTAGGTGGGCGCCAGGCAACTATGGCTACACCTTC
TRBJ2-7 | - | TRBD1 | TRBV4-1 | CASSQEQGSYEQYF | TGCGCCAGCAGCCAAGAACAGGGGTCCTACGAGCAGTACTTC
TRBJ2-7 | - | TRBD1 | TRBV4-1 | CASSLATGAVYEQYF | TGCGCCAGCAGCCTAGCTACAGGGGCCGTTTACGAGCAGTACTTC
TRBJ1-1 | - | - | TRBV29-1 | CSALSGLNTEAFF | TGCAGCGCCCTGAGCGGTCTGAACACTGAAGCTTTCTTT
TRBJ1-2 | - | - | TRBV9 | CASSSRDTWSNYGYTF | TGTGCCAGCAGCAGCAGGGACACCTGGAGCAACTATGGCTACACCTTC
TRBJ2-1 | - | TRBD1 | TRBV4-3 | CASSQRVVSEEGAPNNEQFF | TGCGCCAGCAGCCAGAGGGTAGTCTCAGAAGAGGGGGCCCCAAACAATGAGCAGTTCTTC
TRBJ1-1 | - | - | TRBV18 | CASSLTGWDTEAFF | TGTGCCAGCTCACTCACAGGGTGGGACACTGAAGCTTTCTTT
TRBJ1-2 | - | - | TRBV6-5 | CASRGSGMGYTF | TGTGCCAGCAGGGGGAGTGGAATGGGCTACACCTTC
TRBJ1-6 | few | - | TRBV4-1 | CASSQDRSYNSPLHF | TGCGCCAGCAGCCAAGACCGCTCCTATAATTCACCCCTCCACTTT
TRBJ1-2 | - | - | TRBV28 | CASSALGGGYTF | TGTGCCAGCAGTGCCCTCGGGGGTGGCTACACCTTC
TRBJ1-2 | - | - | TRBV19 | CASSMGGTYGYTF | TGTGCCAGTAGTATGGGGGGGACTTATGGCTACACCTTC
TRBJ2-2 | - | - | TRBV7-2 | CASSLQAIGGATNTGELFF | TGTGCCAGCAGCTTACAGGCTATAGGGGGGGCGACGAACACCGGGGAGCTGTTTTTT
TRBJ1-5 | - | - | TRBV2 | CASSFADRDSNQPQHF | TGTGCCAGCAGTTTCGCGGACAGAGATAGCAATCAGCCCCAGCATTTT
TRBJ1-6 | once | TRBD1 | TRBV30 | CAWSGTGGPYNSPLHF | TGTGCCTGGAGTGGGACAGGGGGCCCCTATAATTCACCCCTCCACTTT
TRBJ2-2 | - | - | TRBV11-3 | CASSLGTFTGELFF | TGTGCCAGCAGCTTAGGCACATTCACCGGGGAGCTGTTTTTT
TRBJ1-1 | few | TRBD1 | TRBV5-1 | CASSLRQGNTEAFF | TGCGCCAGCAGCTTGAGACAGGGGAACACTGAAGCTTTCTTT
TRBJ2-1 | - | TRBD1 | TRBV9 | CASSLEGTGDNEQFF | TGTGCCAGCAGCCTAGAAGGGACAGGGGACAATGAGCAGTTCTTC
TRBJ2-1 | few | - | TRBV4-1 | CASSQVAGATFF | TGCGCCAGCAGCCAAGTGGCGGGGGCTACGTTCTTC
TRBJ2-3 | - | TRBD2 | TRBV9 | CASSVGGGPTTDTQYF | TGTGCCAGCAGCGTCGGCGGGGGGCCTACCACAGATACGCAGTATTTT
TRBJ1-6 | - | TRBD1 | TRBV4-2 | CASSPDRGDHINGISPLHF | TGTGCCAGCAGCCCCGACAGGGGGGATCACATTAACGGGATTTCACCCCTCCACTTT
TRBJ1-2 | many | - | TRBV9 | CASSVDGGDYGYTF | TGTGCCAGCAGCGTAGATGGCGGGGACTATGGCTACACCTTC
TRBJ2-2 | - | - | TRBV24-1 | CATSDFLESGELFF | TGTGCCACCAGTGATTTTCTTGAGTCCGGGGAGCTGTTTTTT
TRBJ1-1 | - | TRBD1 | TRBV6-5 | CATNIMGQAFF | TGTGCCACCAATATAATGGGACAGGCTTTCTTT
TRBJ1-5 | - | - | TRBV9 | CASSPRGTNQPQHF | TGTGCCAGCAGCCCACGGGGGACCAATCAGCCCCAGCATTTT
TRBJ2-6 | - | - | TRBV5-6 | CASSRGQSGANVLTF | TGTGCCAGCAGCCGAGGACAATCTGGGGCCAACGTCCTGACTTTC
TRBJ1-2 | - | - | TRBV6-2/TRBV6-3 | CASSYGRYYGYTF | TGTGCCAGCAGTTACGGCAGATACTATGGCTACACCTTC
TRBJ1-1 | once | - | TRBV7-9 | CASSFPNGGTDTEAFF | TGTGCCAGCAGCTTTCCTAATGGGGGGACTGACACTGAAGCTTTCTTT
TRBJ1-1 | - | - | TRBV19 | CASSIPRPTASTEAFF | TGTGCCAGTAGTATCCCCAGGCCCACTGCGAGCACTGAAGCTTTCTTT
TRBJ1-6 | - | - | TRBV11-2 | CASSPDRGGHSPLHF | TGTGCCAGCAGCCCCGATAGGGGCGGTCATTCACCCCTCCACTTT